This note documents a single T cell receptor beta chain sequence. The data belong to a study of graft-versus-host responses after intestinal transplantation. Across the whole study: Every recipient underwent anti-thymocyte globulin induction, then tacrolimus and steroids for roughly 3 years.

Findings and caveats of the study: There were GvH clones found in recipient marrow, and some of them appeared first in ileum or blood.

The authors combined roughly 200,000 CFSE-labeled responder cells with roughly 200,000 irradiated, violet-dye-labeled stimulator cells in plates. Here immunoSEQ multiplex PCR was the method, and the copy in TCRdb shows in-frame clones only, minus some. The table lists approximately 12,000 clones, around 30% of them singletons. The sequence came from a human patient who received an intestinal transplant. Sequencing used alloreactive CD8+ T cells from a mixed lymphocyte reaction culture, obtained before intestinal transplant. The sample's subset: CFSE-low proliferating T cells sorted from approximately 6-day pre-transplant mixed lymphocyte reaction (GvH or HvG direction).

The CDR3 loop reads CASSGRDEVGNEQFF. The CDR3, as DNA: TGTGCCAGCAGCGGGAGGGACGAGGTGGGTAATGAGCAGTTCTTC. V is TRBV11-2 and J is TRBJ2-1, with 7 bases identical to TRBD2. CDR1 is SGHAT, CDR2 FQNNGV, per germline. After removal of 5 bases from V and 7 bases from J, the junction contained 11 bases not matched to a gene. The CDR3 runs to 15 residues.